The 13 T cell receptor beta chains below all came from one sample that was sequenced in a study of cytomegalovirus exposure and HLA in healthy donors. Use of 60 Vbeta and 13 Jbeta primers characterized the PCR. Generated by immunoSEQ multiplex PCR, the TCRdb table keeps only in-frame clones and is missing some. Recorded here are about 46,000 clones; the top ten clones represent under 1.4%. What was sequenced was PBMCs. The receptor set was obtained from a woman aged 40 to 49 in good health and CMV-seronegative.

This clone is identified as medium-sized from frequency. The rearrangement uses TRBV30 and TRBJ2-1; TRBD2 matches 8 bases. Germline lookup yields CDR1 GTSNPN and CDR2 SVGIG (reference sequence). V trimming: 2 bases; J trimming: 12 bases; junction bases outside the gene matches: 3. The CDR3 runs 11 residues. CDR3 region: CAWSNAGGQFF. The CDR3 region has the DNA TGTGCCTGGAGTAATGCGGGAGGGCAGTTCTTC.

The V and J genes are TRBV30 and TRBJ2-2; 9 bases agree with TRBD2. V was pared by 0 bases and J by 7 bases, with 12 bases of the junction left unmatched. The CDR3 is 17 amino acids. From germline, CDR1 is GTSNPN and CDR2 SVGIG (reference sequence). The CDR3 nucleotides are TGTGCCTGGAGTGTATTGGGCGGGAGGGCCCCCGGCGGGGAGCTGTTTTTT. It encodes CAWSVLGGRAPGGELFF.

The rearrangement uses TRBV29-1 and TRBJ1-1, with D possibly matching TRBD1 (5 bases). This CDR3 contains 15 residues. The V end was cut by 4 bases, the J end by 5 bases, with 20 bases between. The germline CDR1 and CDR2 sequences are SQVTM and ANQGSEA. CDR3 residues: CSVAPTGGSGTEAFF. In nucleotides, the CDR3 is TGCAGCGTTGCCCCCACCGGGGGGAGTGGAACTGAAGCTTTCTTT.

The V gene is TRBV27, the J gene TRBJ2-7; D is undetermined. Trimming left V 1 base short and J 7 bases short, with 11 bases between. The CDR3 extends over 13 amino acids. Per the germline V gene, CDR1 is MNHEY and CDR2 is SMNVEV (reference sequence). The CDR3 here is CASSLLAAGEQYF. In nucleotides, the CDR3 is TGTGCCAGCAGTTTATTGGCCGCCGGGGAGCAGTACTTC.

The chain couples TRBV10-3 to TRBJ2-1; D possibly corresponds to TRBD1 (6 bases). V was shortened by 10 bases and J by 6 bases, with 19 bases between the two germline ends. CDR3 length: 14 residues. CDR1 and CDR2 (germline): ENHRY, SYGVKD. In nucleotides, the CDR3 is TGTGCCACCATAGGGGGACAAAGTGGCAATGAGCAGTTCTTC. As protein: CATIGGQSGNEQFF.

This chain links TRBV4-2 with TRBJ1-1; D call uncertain. Germline V gene lookup returns CDR1 LGHNA and CDR2 YNFKEQ. The CDR3 loop spans 14 amino acids. The V gene lost 0 bases and the J gene lost 1 base, with 6 bases spanning the gap. DNA of the CDR3: TGTGCCAGCAGCCAAGAGGGAGAGAACACTGAAGCTTTCTTT. Translation gives CASSQEGENTEAFF.

The chain carries TRBV6-1 and TRBJ1-2; maybe TRBD1 (5 bases). The germline V and J ends were trimmed by 8 bases and 4 bases, with 17 bases remaining between them. CDR1 MNHNS and CDR2 SASEGT come from the germline V gene. The CDR3 spans 14 residues. The CDR3 protein is CASHRQGMGYGYTF. DNA for the CDR3: TGTGCCAGCCACCGCCAGGGTATGGGCTATGGCTACACCTTC.

The rearrangement links TRBV18 to TRBJ2-4; 7 positions agree with TRBD1. The CDR3 covers 16 residues. CDR1 is KGHSH and CDR2 is LQKENI in the germline V gene. The J segment lost 5 bases and the V segment lost 6 bases, leaving 13 bases of the junction unmatched. The DNA for the CDR3 is TGTGCCAGCTCGCTACAGGGGCCCGCCCTGGAAAACATTCAGTACTTC. Its translation is CASSLQGPALENIQYF.

The rearrangement joins TRBV7-2 to TRBJ2-7; 9 bases are shared with TRBD2. This CDR3 is built from 14 residues. Germline-derived CDR1 and CDR2 are SGHTA and FQGNSA. V lost 3 bases to trimming and J lost 3 bases; unmatched junction nucleotides: 3. In nucleotides, the CDR3 is TGTGCCAGCAGCTTGCGGCGGGAGGGCTACGAGCAGTACTTC. This sequence encodes CASSLRREGYEQYF.

V and J are TRBV6-5 and TRBJ1-5; 7 bases match TRBD1. The CDR3 spans 13 residues. Trimming removed 4 bases from V and 9 bases from J; junction bases left unmatched: 6. Germline V gene data show CDR1 as MNHEY and CDR2 as SVGAGI. The CDR3 nucleotides are TGTGCCAGCAGTTCACAGGGGCCAGGGCCCCAGCATTTT. Encoded protein: CASSSQGPGPQHF.

The chain combines TRBV5-1 with TRBJ1-5; D is unclear. Germline loops: CDR1 SGHRS, CDR2 YFSETQ. The CDR3 is 13 residues long. Between the trimmed V and J ends, which lost 5 bases and 4 bases, there was a span of 10 bases. The CDR3 DNA reads TGCGCCAGCAGGGAAAGCGATAATCAGCCCCAGCATTTT. Its protein is CASRESDNQPQHF.

The chain employs TRBV27 and TRBJ1-5; tentatively, D is TRBD1 (6 bases). Trimming stripped 9 bases from V and 1 base from J, with 16 bases between. The CDR3 contains 15 residues. CDR1 is MNHEY and CDR2 is SMNVEV in the germline V gene (reference sequence). The CDR3 region is CASRPGTLSNQPQHF. The CDR3 DNA reads as TGTGCCAGTAGACCCGGGACATTAAGCAATCAGCCCCAGCATTTT.

This sequence joins TRBV6-1 and TRBJ1-2; D ambiguous. This CDR3 spans 15 amino acids. Trimming stripped 7 bases from V and 2 bases from J, with 17 bases between. CDR1 and CDR2 from the germline V gene are MNHNS and SASEGT. In nucleotides, the CDR3 is TGTGCCAGCACCCTCAGGATGGGCGCGAACTATGGCTACACCTTC. Translating gives CASTLRMGANYGYTF.